The T cell receptor (beta chain) under discussion was sequenced for a study of CD8+ T cells in alopecia areata (dated by TCRdb to the late 2010s). Regarding the complete study: The treated patients took part in an open-label pilot trial in which moderate-to-severe alopecia areata was treated with oral tofacitinib at 5 to 10 mg twice daily. Patients received tofacitinib for 6 to 18 months and were then followed off drug for 6 months to check for delayed response and recurrence. For the treated patients, the SALT score, which quantifies what percentage of scalp surface area is affected, served as the measure of disease severity. The study used high-throughput TCRbeta sequencing to examine T cell clonal expansion in alopecia areata, in both the C3H/HeJ mouse model and human patients. Human TCRbeta sequencing covered scalp tissue and sorted CD4+ and CD8+ peripheral blood T cells from patchy and totalis/universalis alopecia areata patients and healthy controls. Biopsies were taken from tofacitinib-treated patients at baseline and at 4 and 24 weeks of treatment, and a later scalp biopsy was taken in several of the tofacitinib-treated patients. Scalp clonality was compared across normal scalp (n=4), patchy alopecia areata scalp (n=8), and alopecia totalis/universalis scalp (n=8). The RNA source kit depended on sample type: the PAXgene miRNA kit for fixed scalp, the miRNeasy kit for PBMCs, and the RNeasy kit for mouse skin. TCRbeta CDR3 regions were amplified by immunoSEQ multiplex PCR with 35 Vbeta forward and 13 Jbeta reverse primers.

From a lookup of the germline V gene, CDR1 and CDR2 are SGDLS and YYNGEE. V is clipped by 0 bases and J by 7 bases, and the sequence between their germline boundaries is 11 bases long. The CDR3 starts with the cysteine, ends with the phenylalanine, and has 15 residues. The DNA shown is the 45-base CDR3, in frame from base 1. The library was generated by the immunoSEQ multiplex PCR assay. RNA was extracted from all samples and reverse transcribed into cDNA, which served as template for TCR sequencing. First-strand cDNA was synthesized using SuperScript III with a 2:1 mix of oligo-dT and random hexamers. Amplification bias was assessed with a synthetic immune receptor repertoire, and residual bias was removed computationally. The original methods were these. Raw reads were preprocessed to remove errors, and CDR3 was defined by IMGT conventions from the conserved cysteine to phenylalanine. Clonality was computed as 1 minus the Shannon entropy, with the entropy normalized by log2 of the number of productive unique TCRs. Whether scalp clones were CD4 or CD8 was inferred by matching scalp TCRbeta sequences against CD4 and CD8 repertoires sorted from blood. Imported from immuneACCESS, the table was reduced by TCRdb to in-frame sequences with V and J called. These copies leave out some clones; in studies compared against another copy, an unresolved V gene accounts for under half, and the cause of the remainder is not known. From that table come the V and J calls and clone size; the DNA was used to work out D and trimming. This sample holds approximately 300,000 clones; roughly 50% were observed only once. The top ten clonotypes cover less than 2% of the sample.

Sample time point, as interpreted from the label and publication: less than 25 weeks on oral tofacitinib. The label giving this sample's treatment or condition can be read as: oral pan-JAK inhibitor, 5-10 mg twice daily. Lesional scalp punch biopsies and peripheral blood were obtained from alopecia areata patients. PBMCs were separated by density centrifugation and stained for CD3, CD4 and CD8, after which CD4+ and CD8+ T cells were sorted on a FACSAria. What the research found in general, with its limitations: Many expanded lesional clones persisted in scalp and blood during tofacitinib treatment, which may partly explain relapse after stopping treatment. Resident alphabeta T cells in normal human skin are also sequenced, complicating scalp TCR repertoire analysis, unlike mouse skin dominated by gammadelta T cells. Compared with normal scalp, lesional scalp, particularly in alopecia totalis/universalis, had higher clonality and more expanded CD8+ clones, which suggests antigenic drive. Shared TCR sequences between patients were less evident than in mice, which may be partly attributable to HLA diversity in the patient population. Because the treated cohort was small and included a single nonresponder, larger studies are needed to assess links between baseline CD8+ expansion and response. Tofacitinib significantly lowered scalp clonality and the number of expanded CD8+ clones among the top 100 scalp clones.

Note on this clone: Its cognate antigen has yet to be identified. The input lacks base qualities; no much larger clone sits a single base away.

The TCR comes from a human donor with alopecia areata. Specimen: CD4+ T cells sorted from blood, collected at week 24, from a patient treated with tofacitinib. The rearrangement combines TRBV9 with TRBJ1-6; perhaps TRBD1 is the D gene, with 6 bases matching. The nucleotide sequence is given as TGTGCCAGCAGCGTAGGCGGACAGACAAATTCACCCCTCCACTTT. It translates to CASSVGGQTNSPLHF.